Sequencing of this T cell receptor (beta chain) was carried out in a study of monozygotic twins with inflammatory bowel disease. Study results and limitations: Among IBD patients, fewer clonotypes were shared with others than among healthy twins, especially with disease activity.

UMIs that had a 6-nucleotide sample barcode were put in using template switching. TCRdb reprocessed the 5' RACE reads and stores each CDR3 protein as one record, lacking DNA. The sample's table shows more than 350,000 distinct CDR3 sequences. As to this clonotype: Its antigen remains unidentified.

CDR3 length: 16 amino acids. Germline CDR1 and CDR2: MNHEY and SVGEGT. The sequenced sample was blood. This chain connects TRBV6-2 or TRBV6-3 to TRBJ2-1; TCRdb lists TRBD2, though no DNA is available to test this call. The sequence was obtained from a human donor with ulcerative colitis or Crohn's disease, or a healthy co-twin of an affected twin (not recorded which). The CDR3 here is CASSYSTHGTRNEQFF.